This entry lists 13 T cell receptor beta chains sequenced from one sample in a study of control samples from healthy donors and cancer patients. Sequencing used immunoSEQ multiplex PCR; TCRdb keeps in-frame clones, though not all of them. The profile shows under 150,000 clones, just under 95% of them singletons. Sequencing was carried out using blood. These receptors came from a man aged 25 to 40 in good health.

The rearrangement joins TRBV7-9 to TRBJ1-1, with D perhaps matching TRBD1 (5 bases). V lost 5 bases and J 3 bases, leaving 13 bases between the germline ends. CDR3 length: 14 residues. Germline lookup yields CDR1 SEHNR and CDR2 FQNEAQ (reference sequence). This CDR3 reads CASSPTVHHTEAFF. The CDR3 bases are TGTGCCAGCAGCCCGACAGTTCATCACACTGAAGCTTTCTTT. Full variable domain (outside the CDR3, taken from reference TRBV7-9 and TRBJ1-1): DTGVSQNPRHKITKRGQNVTFRCDPISEHNRLYWYRQTLGQGPEFLTYFQNEAQLEKSRLLSDRFSAERPKGSFSTLEIQRTEQGDSAMYLCASSPTVHHTEAFFGQGTRLTVV.

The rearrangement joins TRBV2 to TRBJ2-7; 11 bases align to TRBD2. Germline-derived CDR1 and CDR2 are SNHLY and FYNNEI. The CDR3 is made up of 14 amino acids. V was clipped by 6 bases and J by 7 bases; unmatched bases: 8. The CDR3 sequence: CASSLAGGMGEQYF. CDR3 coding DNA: TGTGCCAGCAGCTTAGCGGGAGGGATGGGGGAGCAGTACTTC.

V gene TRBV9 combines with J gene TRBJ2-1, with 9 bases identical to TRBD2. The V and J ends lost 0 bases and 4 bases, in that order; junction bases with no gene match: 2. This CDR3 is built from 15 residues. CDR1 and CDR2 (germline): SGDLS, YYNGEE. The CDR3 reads CASSVGLAGYNEQFF. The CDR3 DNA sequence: TGTGCCAGCAGCGTAGGGCTAGCGGGATACAATGAGCAGTTCTTC.

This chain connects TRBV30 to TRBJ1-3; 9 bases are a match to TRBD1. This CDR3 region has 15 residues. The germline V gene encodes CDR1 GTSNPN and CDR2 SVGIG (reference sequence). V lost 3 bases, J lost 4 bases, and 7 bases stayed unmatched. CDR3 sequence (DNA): TGTGCCTGGAGCCGACAGGGGGTTTCGGGAAACACCATATATTTT. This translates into CAWSRQGVSGNTIYF.

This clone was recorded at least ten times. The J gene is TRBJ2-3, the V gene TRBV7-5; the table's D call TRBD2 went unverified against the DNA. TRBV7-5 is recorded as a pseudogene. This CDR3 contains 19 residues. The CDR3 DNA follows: TGTGCCAGAAGCTTACCCCCGGGAGGTCTAACTAGCGGCACAGATACGCAGTATTTT. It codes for CARSLPPGGLTSGTDTQYF.

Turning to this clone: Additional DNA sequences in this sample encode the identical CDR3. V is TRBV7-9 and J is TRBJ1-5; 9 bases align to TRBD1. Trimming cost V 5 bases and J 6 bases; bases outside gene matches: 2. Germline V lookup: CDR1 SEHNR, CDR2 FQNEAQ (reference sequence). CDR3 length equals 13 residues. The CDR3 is CASSATGGQPQHF. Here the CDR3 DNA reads TGTGCCAGCAGCGCGACAGGGGGTCAGCCCCAGCATTTT.

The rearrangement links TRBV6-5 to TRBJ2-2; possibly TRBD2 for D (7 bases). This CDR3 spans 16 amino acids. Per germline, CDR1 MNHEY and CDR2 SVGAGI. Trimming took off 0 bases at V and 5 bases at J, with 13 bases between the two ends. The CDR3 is CASSYSRGGGTGELFF. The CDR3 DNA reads TGTGCCAGCAGTTACTCGAGGGGAGGGGGGACCGGGGAGCTGTTTTTT.

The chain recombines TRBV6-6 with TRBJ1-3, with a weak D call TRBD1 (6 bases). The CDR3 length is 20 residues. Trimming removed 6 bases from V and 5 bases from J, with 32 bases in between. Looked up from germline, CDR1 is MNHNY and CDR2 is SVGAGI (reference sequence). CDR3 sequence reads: CASSRTPYRVKQGVRNTIYF. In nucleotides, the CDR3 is TGTGCCAGCAGCAGAACCCCGTATCGCGTTAAACAGGGTGTGAGAAACACCATATATTTT.

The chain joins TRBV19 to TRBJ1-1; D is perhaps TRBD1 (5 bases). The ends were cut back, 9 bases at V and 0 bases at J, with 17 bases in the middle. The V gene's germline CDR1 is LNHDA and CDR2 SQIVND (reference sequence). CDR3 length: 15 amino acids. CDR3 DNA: TGTGCCAGCAAGGGAATTCGACAGTTGAACACTGAAGCTTTCTTT. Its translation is CASKGIRQLNTEAFF.

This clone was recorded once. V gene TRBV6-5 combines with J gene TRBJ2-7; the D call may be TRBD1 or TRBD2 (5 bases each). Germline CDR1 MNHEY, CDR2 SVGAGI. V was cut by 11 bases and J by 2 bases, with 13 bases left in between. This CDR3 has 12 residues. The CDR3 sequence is CAYLPGPYEQYF. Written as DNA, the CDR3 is TGTGCCTACCTCCCGGGACCCTACGAGCAGTACTTC.

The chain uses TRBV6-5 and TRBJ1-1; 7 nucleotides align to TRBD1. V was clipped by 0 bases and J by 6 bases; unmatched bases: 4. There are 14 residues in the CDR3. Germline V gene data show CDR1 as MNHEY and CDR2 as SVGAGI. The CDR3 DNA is TGTGCCAGCAGTTACTCGACAGGGAGCGCTGAAGCTTTCTTT. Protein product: CASSYSTGSAEAFF.

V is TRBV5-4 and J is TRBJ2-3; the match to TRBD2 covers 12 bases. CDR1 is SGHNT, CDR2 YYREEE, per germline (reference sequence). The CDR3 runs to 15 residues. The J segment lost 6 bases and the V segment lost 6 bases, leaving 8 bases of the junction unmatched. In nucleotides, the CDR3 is TGTGCCAGCACAGTAGGGACTAGCGGGTTGGATACGCAGTATTTT. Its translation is CASTVGTSGLDTQYF.

This CDR3 reads CASSLRGAAQHF. In DNA form, the CDR3 reads TGTGCCAGCAGTCTTAGGGGTGCGGCCCAGCATTTT. V usage is TRBV28 and J usage is TRBJ1-5; the D gene is possibly TRBD1 (5 bases). The CDR3 is made up of 12 amino acids. V lost 5 bases and J 11 bases, leaving 13 bases between the germline ends. The V gene's germline CDR1 is MDHEN and CDR2 SYDVKM.